This T cell receptor beta chain is drawn from a study of OX40 agonist ivuxolimab in advanced cancers. Study in general: Patients undergoing dose escalation presented with hepatocellular carcinoma, melanoma, renal cell or head and neck cancer. Eligibility admitted prior anti-PD-1, anti-PD-L1 or anti-CTLA-4 therapy; 35% to 40% had some. Regarding the study as a whole: With doses of 0.1 to 3.0 mg/kg, CD4+ and CD8+ blood T cells had undergone clonal expansion by week 6. Compared with others, partial responders at 0.1-3.0 mg/kg displayed clonal expansion among the lowest.

To note about this clone: Its target is unknown.

Germline V CDR1 and CDR2: WNHNN, SYGVQD (reference sequence). This CDR3 is built from 17 residues. Assay used: immunoSEQ multiplex PCR; TCRdb lists only in-frame clones, some missing. The data contain 60,000 to 90,000 clones, around 80% of them singletons. The chain couples TRBV10-1 to TRBJ1-1; D is undetermined. This material consisted of CD4+ or CD8+ T cells sorted from blood, taken in a trial of the OX40 agonist ivuxolimab. The receptor comes from an adult with an advanced solid tumor such as melanoma, head and neck, liver or kidney cancer. The DNA for the CDR3 is TGCTGTCCGGGGTGGGCGGCGGTCCATCACTTAAACACTGAAGCTTTCTTT. Amino acids: CCPGWAAVHHLNTEAFF.